The 8 T cell receptor beta chains below come from one sample, sequenced in a study of blood T cell repertoires in COVID-19. Assay used: immunoSEQ multiplex PCR; TCRdb lists only in-frame clones, some missing. Among 95,000 to 100,000 clones listed, 80% to 90% were seen once. Sequenced material: peripheral blood. These receptor sequences come from a young woman with acute or convalescent COVID-19.

The V gene is TRBV11-2, the J gene TRBJ2-4, with D perhaps matching TRBD1 (5 bases). The CDR3 runs 15 residues. Germline V CDR1 and CDR2: SGHAT, FQNNGV. V lost 5 bases and J 7 bases, leaving 18 bases between the germline ends. The CDR3: CASSPSQGLENIQYF. CDR3 sequence (DNA): TGTGCCAGCAGCCCCTCGCAGGGTTTAGAGAACATTCAGTACTTC.

This clone occurred a few times. The chain couples TRBV28 to TRBJ1-5; TRBD1 is a possible D gene (5 bases). CDR1 and CDR2 from the germline V gene are MDHEN and SYDVKM. V was pared by 7 bases and J by 3 bases, with 16 bases between. The CDR3 extends over 15 amino acids. The DNA for the CDR3 is TGTGCCAGCACACGGGGGGACCTCTCCAATCAGCCCCAGCATTTT. Amino acids: CASTRGDLSNQPQHF.

V usage is TRBV7-2 and J usage is TRBJ1-5, with TRBD1 identical over 7 bases. Germline assignment: CDR1 SGHTA and CDR2 FQGNSA. The CDR3 extends over 18 amino acids. V was pared by 5 bases and J by 3 bases, with 16 bases of the junction left unmatched. The CDR3 region is CASSPSDRARITNQPQHF. DNA for the CDR3: TGTGCCAGCAGCCCCTCCGACAGGGCTAGAATTACCAATCAGCCCCAGCATTTT.

The rearrangement joins TRBV19 to TRBJ1-4; TRBD1 aligns across 8 bases. The CDR3 spans 13 residues. The germline V gene encodes CDR1 LNHDA and CDR2 SQIVND (reference sequence). V gave up 10 bases and J gave up 7 bases; unmatched junction bases: 8. CDR3 nucleotides: TGTGCCACCCAGGACAGGGCGAGTGAAAAACTGTTTTTT. Protein: CATQDRASEKLFF.

The rearrangement joins TRBV29-1 to TRBJ2-7; weak D call: TRBD2 (6 bases). The CDR3 runs to 13 residues. Between the trimmed V and J ends, which lost 6 bases and 5 bases, there was a span of 17 bases. The germline CDR1 and CDR2 sequences are SQVTM and ANQGSEA. CDR3 amino acids: CSVEGRGLDEQYF. CDR3 sequence (DNA): TGCAGCGTGGAGGGCCGGGGCTTGGACGAGCAGTACTTC.

CDR3 sequence reads: CASSLAGGGTREQYF. CDR3 coding DNA: TGCGCCAGCAGCTTGGCCGGAGGGGGCACCCGGGAGCAGTACTTC. This chain joins TRBV5-1 and TRBJ2-7, with D possibly being TRBD1 (7 bases). Germline V gene sequence: CDR1 SGHRS, CDR2 YFSETQ. Trimming shortened V by 0 bases and J by 7 bases, and 17 bases separated the two germline ends. This CDR3 contains 15 residues.

The chain is built from TRBV5-1 and TRBJ1-4; D unresolved. The CDR3 covers 15 residues. CDR1 and CDR2 from the germline V gene are SGHRS and YFSETQ. V lost 0 bases, J lost 8 bases, and 14 bases lay in between. The CDR3 protein is CASSLAGEPGEKLFF. The CDR3 region has the DNA TGCGCCAGCAGCTTGGCCGGGGAACCGGGGGAAAAACTGTTTTTT.

This clone was found a few times. The genes are TRBV6-1 and TRBJ2-7; D perhaps matches TRBD1 (6 bases). The CDR3 has 15 residues. Germline-derived CDR1 and CDR2 are MNHNS and SASEGT. Trimming took off 0 bases at V and 3 bases at J, with 12 bases between the two ends. CDR3 nucleotide sequence: TGTGCCAGCAGTGAAGCCCAAACAGGGAGCTACGAGCAGTACTTC. Its protein is CASSEAQTGSYEQYF.